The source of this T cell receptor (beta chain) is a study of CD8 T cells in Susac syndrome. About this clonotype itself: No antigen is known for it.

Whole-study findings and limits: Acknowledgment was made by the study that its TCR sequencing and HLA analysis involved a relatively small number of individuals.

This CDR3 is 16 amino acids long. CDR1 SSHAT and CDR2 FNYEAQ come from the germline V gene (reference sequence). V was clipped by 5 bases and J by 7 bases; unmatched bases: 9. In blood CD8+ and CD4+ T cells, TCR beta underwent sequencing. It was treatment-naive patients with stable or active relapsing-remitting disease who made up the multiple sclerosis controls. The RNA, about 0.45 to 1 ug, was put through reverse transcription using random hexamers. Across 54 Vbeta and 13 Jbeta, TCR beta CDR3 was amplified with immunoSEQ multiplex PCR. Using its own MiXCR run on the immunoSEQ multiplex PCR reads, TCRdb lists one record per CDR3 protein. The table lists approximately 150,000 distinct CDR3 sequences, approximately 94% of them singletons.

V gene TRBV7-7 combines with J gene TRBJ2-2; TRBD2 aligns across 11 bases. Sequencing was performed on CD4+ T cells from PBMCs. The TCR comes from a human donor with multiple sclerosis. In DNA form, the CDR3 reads TGTGCCAGCAGCCCCACTAGCGGGAGTGGTGGCGGGGAGCTGTTTTTT. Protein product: CASSPTSGSGGGELFF.